The T cell receptor beta chain described here comes from a study of blood T cell repertoires in COVID-19. Study in general: Italy, Spain and the United States were the sources of the convalescent and acute COVID-19 samples. Sample material is recorded as cDNA or gDNA derived from T cells, B-cell-depleted T cells, or PBMCs.

The CDR3 sequence is 14 residues long. V was pared by 3 bases and J by 6 bases, with 6 bases of the junction left unmatched. CDR1 is SGHVS and CDR2 is FNYEAQ in the germline V gene. As processed by the authors: Reference gene primer amplification yielded estimated nucleated cell counts. Profiled with immunoSEQ multiplex PCR; TCRdb holds only in-frame clones, not every one. V and J calls and clone size come straight from that table; D and trimming were deduced from the DNA. The data contain some 30,000 clones, approximately 88% of them singletons. This clonotype was sampled from a man between 65 and 80 years old with active COVID-19. What was sequenced was peripheral blood. V is TRBV7-6 and J is TRBJ1-1; 8 bases are shared with TRBD1. The CDR3 coding sequence is TGTGCCAGCAGCTTTGCAGGGGGCTTGGCTGAAGCTTTCTTT. Encoded protein: CASSFAGGLAEAFF.